This is a list of T cell receptor beta chains from one sample in a study of molecular identifiers for immune sequencing clone quantification. TCRdb itself ran the PCR reads through MiXCR, one entry per CDR3 protein. Of a few hundred thousand distinct CDR3 sequences detected, 25% appear once; the ten largest clones hold roughly 0.77%. Sample: naive CD8+ T cells from blood, with Jurkat cell RNA spiked in. These TCRs come from a human donor in good health. Some libraries in this study had Jurkat cell RNA spiked in. Each CDR3 is given with its conserved first and last residue. The order of the fields is CDR3 protein, V gene, CDR3 length, J gene.

CASSSVGLQVYEQYF	TRBV6-5	15	TRBJ2-7
CASSVGVTYEQYF	TRBV19	13	TRBJ2-7
CASSPGMTYEQYF	TRBV11-2	13	TRBJ2-7
CASSEVDRGDEQYF	TRBV2	14	TRBJ2-7
CAWSPTGLNYEQYF	TRBV30	14	TRBJ2-7
CASSLVRNGGYGYTF	TRBV5-6	15	TRBJ1-2
CSASYRELYEQYF	TRBV20-1	13	TRBJ2-7
CSARGRIEKLFF	TRBV20-1	12	TRBJ1-4
CAISETGIGEAFF	TRBV10-3	13	TRBJ1-1
CASSVGGTAYEQYF	TRBV9	14	TRBJ2-7
CASSQRTQETQYF	TRBV6-6	13	TRBJ2-5
CSVVYSTEAFF	TRBV29-1	11	TRBJ1-1
CASSRTGGWDQPQHF	TRBV28	15	TRBJ1-5
CSAREGVVAFF	TRBV20-1	11	TRBJ1-1
CASSLGGLAGGAAYNEQFF	TRBV7-9	19	TRBJ2-1
CASSLGEYLEGEQFF	TRBV28	15	TRBJ2-1
CASPGQDYLNTGELSF	TRBV12-3/TRBV12-4	16	TRBJ2-2
CASSLVGTGHETQYF	TRBV7-6	15	TRBJ2-5
CASSQESRDSNQPQHF	TRBV4-2	16	TRBJ1-5
CASSQGGQLNQPQHF	TRBV3-1	15	TRBJ1-5
CASSYGAGGIDTQYF	TRBV6-5	15	TRBJ2-3
CASSLNRLAGGTYNEQFF	TRBV27	18	TRBJ2-1
CASSHSGRTSGGLTDTQYF	TRBV6-2/TRBV6-3	19	TRBJ2-3
CSVGSLAGGPPYGYNEQFF	TRBV29-1	19	TRBJ2-1
CASSYSEAGSVADTQYF	TRBV6-2/TRBV6-3	17	TRBJ2-3
CARSVEGELNSPLHF	TRBV9	15	TRBJ1-6
CSAPGTGGYQETQYF	TRBV20-1	15	TRBJ2-5
CASSVLFHGELFF	TRBV9	13	TRBJ2-2
CASSQDLDPLAGSETQYF	TRBV4-3	18	TRBJ2-5
CSASHRVDAAEAFF	TRBV20-1	14	TRBJ1-1
CASRHELGLGETQYF	TRBV7-9	15	TRBJ2-5